Given below is one T cell receptor beta chain in context. No cognate antigen has been identified for it. Base qualities are not at hand, and no much larger clone is one base apart. V is clipped by 1 base and J by 1 base, and the sequence between their germline boundaries is 9 bases long. Counted from cysteine to phenylalanine, this CDR3 has 15 amino acids. The DNA shown is the 45-base CDR3, in frame from base 1. The germline V gene yields SGHDT for CDR1 and YYEEEE for CDR2. These data are taken from a study of T cells after yellow fever vaccination (dated by TCRdb to the late 2010s). General notes on the study: The SMART-Seq v4 Ultra Low Input RNA kit was used to prepare libraries from fractions with low cell numbers. To follow T-cell clones before and after primary and booster YFV17D yellow fever vaccination, bulk TCR alpha and beta repertoires were sequenced over time. Two healthy male donors, one aged 18 to 30 and one aged 30 to 40 years, made up the cohort. Blood was drawn at multiple timepoints before and after primary and secondary immunization, with bulk PBMC replicates and cell subsets isolated. On the study overall, not on this receptor specifically: Because the study included only a couple of donors, the extent to which the findings can be generalized is limited. A small fraction of clonotypes appeared in both the CD4 and CD8 compartments, likely as a result of convergent recombination. The secondary T-cell response was found to be weaker but faster than the primary response, with a peak reached on day 5 rather than on day 15. FACS-sorted repertoires could contain abundant contaminating clonotypes from the bulk population, so computational filtering was required. After the booster, most of the clones that had expanded following primary vaccination were detected again (96% of CD4 and around 90% of CD8), which suggests that memory was broadly maintained.

Instrument used: Illumina NovaSeq 6000. Synthesis of TCR cDNA relied on 5'RACE template switching, a step that introduced a universal primer site along with unique molecular identifiers. cDNA synthesis was primed from both the TCR alpha and TCR beta constant segments. Library amplification used two PCR steps, and the second PCR step added sample barcodes and sequencing adapters. Libraries were sequenced on Illumina HiSeq 2500 (2x100 bp) or NovaSeq (2x150 bp). Regarding the original processing steps: MIGEC handled demultiplexing of reads and collapsing into UMI consensus sequences, while MiXCR performed V(D)J alignment. Vaccine-responding clonotypes were defined with edgeR using replicate PBMC samples, requiring FDR below 0.01 and a log2 fold change above 5 up to day 15. Each bulk clonotype was labeled CD4 or CD8 based on which sequenced repertoire, CD4 or CD8, contained the clonotype at higher abundance. Starting from the raw public reads, TCRdb applied fastp trimming at Q25, assembled clones with MiXCR and retained in-frame beta chains. For every CDR3 protein sequence, its rows merge into one entry that carries the most common genes and DNA. These V and J calls are TCRdb output, not the study's own analysis. Within this sample are 120,000 or so distinct CDR3 sequences, with nearly 15% of them counted one time only. Roughly 41% of the sample belongs to the ten largest clones.

The treatment or condition label, as the study defines it: live attenuated yellow fever vaccine strain. A standard Ficoll-Paque protocol was used to isolate PBMCs from peripheral blood. Dynabeads CD4 and CD8 positive selection kits were used to isolate CD4 and CD8 T-cell fractions. RNA was extracted with TriZol from bulk PBMCs, CD4 and CD8 fractions, and dextramer-positive and dextramer-negative fractions. Recombination linked TRBV5-6 to TRBJ1-5, with the D segment identity uncertain. The clonotype comes from a man younger than 35 who received the YFV17D yellow fever vaccine. This specimen consisted of CD8+ T cells sorted from PBMCs, obtained 5 days after the yellow fever booster vaccination. The CDR3 protein sequence reads: CASSLFGVSNQPQHF. The nucleotide sequence is TGTGCCAGCAGCTTGTTCGGGGTAAGCAATCAGCCCCAGCATTTT.